These T cell receptor beta chains were read from a single sample in a study of cytomegalovirus exposure and HLA in healthy donors. Sequencing used immunoSEQ multiplex PCR; TCRdb keeps in-frame clones, though not all of them. The table includes approximately 150,000 clones, approximately 71% detected once. The sample was PBMCs. The origin of the receptors is a male donor in good health and CMV-seronegative. The CDR3 runs from the conserved cysteine through the conserved F or W. A D gene is named only where the DNA matches it firmly. Not every row has a clone size; where given, it reads once, few, many or a size class.

TRBV28	NA	TRBJ1-5	NA	CASTRPGTNQPQHF	TGTGCCAGCACACGACCGGGGACTAATCAGCCCCAGCATTTT
TRBV6-5	once	TRBJ1-1	NA	CASSYRQAMNTEAFF	TGTGCCAGCAGTTACCGACAGGCCATGAACACTGAAGCTTTCTTT
TRBV27	NA	TRBJ2-5	NA	CASSLYGRQETQYF	TGTGCCAGCAGTTTATATGGCAGGCAAGAGACCCAGTACTTC
TRBV6-5	NA	TRBJ1-2	NA	CASSYRRGHGYTF	TGTGCCAGCAGTTACCGCAGGGGCCATGGCTACACCTTC
TRBV6-1	NA	TRBJ1-1	NA	CASTNAVWANTEAFF	TGTGCCAGCACTAACGCCGTGTGGGCGAACACTGAAGCTTTCTTT
TRBV11-2	NA	TRBJ1-2	NA	CASSLGEPTGENGYTF	TGTGCCAGCAGCTTAGGAGAGCCGACAGGTGAAAACGGCTACACCTTC
TRBV28	NA	TRBJ2-7	TRBD1	CASSLPGTGAYEQYF	TGTGCCAGCAGTTTGCCCGGGACAGGGGCCTACGAGCAGTACTTC
TRBV7-2	NA	TRBJ2-3	TRBD2	CASSLGGGRSTDTQYF	TGTGCCAGCAGCTTAGGGGGGGGGAGGAGCACAGATACGCAGTATTTT
TRBV7-8	NA	TRBJ2-3	TRBD2	CASSLSASGATDTQYF	TGTGCCAGCAGCTTATCGGCTAGCGGGGCCACAGATACGCAGTATTTT
TRBV5-6	once	TRBJ1-6	TRBD1	CASSRTGAYSPLHF	TGTGCCAGCAGCCGGACAGGGGCTTATTCACCCCTCCACTTT
TRBV5-1	NA	TRBJ2-1	TRBD1	CASSSTLGQNNEQFF	TGCGCCAGCAGCTCGACCCTGGGACAGAACAATGAGCAGTTCTTC
TRBV5-6	NA	TRBJ1-2	TRBD1	CASSLRGGYTF	TGTGCCAGCAGCCTCAGGGGGGGCTACACCTTC
TRBV12-2	few	TRBJ2-5	NA	CASRLGLAGWGETQYF	TGTGCAAGTCGCCTGGGACTAGCGGGATGGGGAGAGACCCAGTACTTC
TRBV7-6	NA	TRBJ2-1	TRBD2	CASSLSGDTRKQFF	TGTGCCAGCAGCTTAAGCGGGGATACAAGGAAGCAGTTCTTC
TRBV7-9	NA	TRBJ2-5	TRBD2	CASSLVGASGQETQYF	TGTGCCAGCAGCTTAGTTGGGGCTAGCGGACAAGAGACCCAGTACTTC
TRBV21-1	NA	TRBJ2-3	NA	CASSTRTGGADTQYF	TGTGCCAGCAGCACTAGGACAGGGGGCGCAGATACGCAGTATTTT
TRBV6-4	few	TRBJ2-1	TRBD2	CASGTSGTGGGEQFF	TGTGCCAGCGGGACTAGCGGGACTGGTGGAGGTGAGCAGTTCTTC
TRBV4-2	many	TRBJ2-2	NA	CASSQTGSHFTGELFF	TGTGCCAGCAGCCAAACCGGGTCACATTTCACCGGGGAGCTGTTTTTT
TRBV27	NA	TRBJ2-7	TRBD2	CASSSGTSYEQYF	TGTGCCAGCAGTTCTGGGACTAGCTACGAGCAGTACTTC
TRBV27	NA	TRBJ2-1	TRBD2	CASTHLRQRGAGEQFF	TGTGCCAGCACCCATCTGAGGCAGCGGGGGGCAGGAGAGCAGTTCTTC
TRBV2	NA	TRBJ2-6	NA	CASSEQGGGANVLTF	TGTGCCAGCAGTGAACAGGGCGGTGGGGCCAACGTCCTGACTTTC
TRBV5-1	few	TRBJ2-3	NA	CASSRTPGLASTDTQYF	TGCGCCAGCAGCCGGACGCCCGGACTGGCTAGCACAGATACGCAGTATTTT
TRBV7-9	NA	TRBJ2-3	NA	CASSPHRGDTQYF	TGTGCCAGCAGCCCCCATCGGGGGGATACGCAGTATTTT
TRBV5-4	few	TRBJ1-2	TRBD1	CASSSGQTNYGYTF	TGTGCCAGCAGCTCGGGACAGACTAACTATGGCTACACCTTC
TRBV11-2	few	TRBJ1-2	NA	CASSPGGPTGYTF	TGTGCCAGCAGCCCGGGGGGGCCGACGGGCTACACCTTC
TRBV18	NA	TRBJ1-6	TRBD1	CASSPGQGRSPLHF	TGTGCCAGCTCACCAGGACAGGGCAGGTCACCCCTCCACTTT
TRBV2	NA	TRBJ1-4	NA	CASSRTPSTGEKLFF	TGTGCCAGCAGCCGGACCCCCTCGACGGGGGAAAAACTGTTTTTT
TRBV7-9	NA	TRBJ1-5	NA	CASSFGVERPQHF	TGTGCCAGCAGCTTCGGAGTGGAGCGGCCCCAGCATTTT
TRBV19	NA	TRBJ1-2	NA	CASSIARYGYTF	TGTGCCAGTAGTATAGCTCGGTATGGCTACACCTTC
TRBV23-1	NA	TRBJ2-3	NA	CASSRCGGSTDTQYF	TGCGCCAGCAGTCGGTGTGGGGGGAGCACAGATACGCAGTATTTT
TRBV2	NA	TRBJ2-7	NA	CASSGDRSREQYF	TGTGCCAGCAGTGGAGACAGGAGCCGGGAGCAGTACTTC
TRBV2	few	TRBJ2-7	NA	CASSPDYEQYF	TGTGCCAGCAGCCCGGACTACGAGCAGTACTTC
TRBV6-5	NA	TRBJ1-6	NA	CASSYRGPGGSSPLHF	TGTGCCAGCAGTTACCGAGGTCCGGGGGGAAGTTCACCCCTCCACTTT
TRBV14	NA	TRBJ2-5	NA	CASSPGQFQETQYF	TGTGCCAGCAGCCCCGGACAGTTCCAAGAGACCCAGTACTTC
TRBV13	few	TRBJ2-2	NA	CASSLGYRTNTGELFF	TGTGCCAGCAGCTTGGGTTACAGAACGAACACCGGGGAGCTGTTTTTT
TRBV6-1	few	TRBJ2-7	NA	CASSQEGGGSGSYEQYF	TGTGCCAGCAGTCAAGAAGGAGGAGGCTCCGGCTCCTACGAGCAGTACTTC
TRBV9	NA	TRBJ1-2	NA	CASSVVGGPGYTF	TGTGCCAGCAGCGTAGTCGGGGGGCCTGGCTACACCTTC
TRBV9	NA	TRBJ2-7	NA	CASSVEAGSSYEQYF	TGTGCCAGCAGCGTAGAGGCGGGGAGCTCCTACGAGCAGTACTTC
TRBV7-2	NA	TRBJ2-7	TRBD2	CASSPRGSGIGYEQYF	TGTGCCAGCAGCCCTAGGGGTAGCGGGATAGGGTACGAGCAGTACTTC
TRBV19	once	TRBJ1-1	TRBD1	CASTPRDRENTEAFF	TGTGCCAGTACCCCAAGGGACAGGGAGAACACTGAAGCTTTCTTT
TRBV7-8	NA	TRBJ1-2	NA	CASSAQGRARGYTF	TGTGCCAGCAGCGCCCAGGGGAGGGCGCGGGGCTACACCTTC
TRBV5-1	NA	TRBJ1-3	NA	CASSTDSGPSGNTIYF	TGCGCCAGCAGCACCGACAGTGGCCCCTCTGGAAACACCATATATTTT
TRBV5-4	NA	TRBJ2-3	TRBD2	CASSLRAGGPGDTQYF	TGTGCCAGCAGCTTGCGTGCGGGGGGGCCGGGTGATACGCAGTATTTT
TRBV18	few	TRBJ2-6	NA	CASSPPGVRARGSSGANVLTF	TGTGCCAGCTCACCACCGGGCGTAAGGGCCAGGGGAAGCTCTGGGGCCAACGTCCTGACTTTC
TRBV11-1	NA	TRBJ2-5	NA	CASSLGIGQSGWETQYF	TGTGCCAGCAGCTTAGGAATAGGCCAGTCCGGGTGGGAGACCCAGTACTTC
TRBV4-1	NA	TRBJ2-1	TRBD2	CASSLVRGGRNEQFF	TGCGCCAGCAGCCTCGTCCGCGGGGGGCGTAATGAGCAGTTCTTC